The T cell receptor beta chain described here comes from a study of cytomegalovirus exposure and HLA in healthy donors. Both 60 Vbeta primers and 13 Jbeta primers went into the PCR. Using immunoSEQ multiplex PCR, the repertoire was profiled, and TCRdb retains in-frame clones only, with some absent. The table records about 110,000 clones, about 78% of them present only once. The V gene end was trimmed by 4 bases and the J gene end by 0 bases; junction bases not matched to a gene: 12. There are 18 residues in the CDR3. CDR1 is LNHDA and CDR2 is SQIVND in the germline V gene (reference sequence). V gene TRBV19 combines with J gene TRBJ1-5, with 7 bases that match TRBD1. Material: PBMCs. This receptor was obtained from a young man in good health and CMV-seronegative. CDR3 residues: CASSTYFGQVYSNQPQHF. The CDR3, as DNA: TGTGCCAGTAGTACCTACTTCGGACAGGTCTATAGCAATCAGCCCCAGCATTTT.